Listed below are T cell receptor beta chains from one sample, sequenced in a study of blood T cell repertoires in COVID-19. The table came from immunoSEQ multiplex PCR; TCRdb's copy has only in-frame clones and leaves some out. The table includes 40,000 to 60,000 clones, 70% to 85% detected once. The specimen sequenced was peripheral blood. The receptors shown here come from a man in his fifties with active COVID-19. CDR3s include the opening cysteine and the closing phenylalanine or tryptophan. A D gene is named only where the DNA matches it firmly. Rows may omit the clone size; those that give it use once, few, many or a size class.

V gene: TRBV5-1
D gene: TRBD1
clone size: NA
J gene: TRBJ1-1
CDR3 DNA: TGCGCCAGCAGCAGACGGACAGGGAACACTGAAGCTTTCTTT
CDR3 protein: CASSRRTGNTEAFF

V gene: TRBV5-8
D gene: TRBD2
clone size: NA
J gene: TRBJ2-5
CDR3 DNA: TGTGCCAGCAGCATTGGCCTAGCGGGGGCCGCTATAGAGACCCAGTACTTC
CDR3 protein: CASSIGLAGAAIETQYF

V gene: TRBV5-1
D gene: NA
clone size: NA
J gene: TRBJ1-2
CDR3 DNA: TGCGCCAGCAGCTTGGACACGGAGGGCTATGGCTACACCTTC
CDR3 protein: CASSLDTEGYGYTF

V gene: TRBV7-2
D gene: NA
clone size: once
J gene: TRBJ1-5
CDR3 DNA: TGTGCCAGCAGCTTAACCCACCATCAGGGAATGCGACGAGCCCAGCATTTT
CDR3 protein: CASSLTHHQGMRRAQHF

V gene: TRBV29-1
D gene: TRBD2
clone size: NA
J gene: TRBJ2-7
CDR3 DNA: TGCAGCGTTGAAGATCTGGCTAGCGGGGGTCACGAGCAGTACTTC
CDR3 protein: CSVEDLASGGHEQYF

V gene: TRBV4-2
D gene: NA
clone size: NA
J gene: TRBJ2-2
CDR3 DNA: TGTGCCAGCAGCCCCGGGGATCGGTCCGGGGAGCTGTTTTTT
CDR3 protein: CASSPGDRSGELFF

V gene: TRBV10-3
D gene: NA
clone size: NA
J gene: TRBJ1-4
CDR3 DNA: TGTGCCATCGGGGGGAGTGGAGCAACTAATGAAAAACTGTTTTTT
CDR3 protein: CAIGGSGATNEKLFF

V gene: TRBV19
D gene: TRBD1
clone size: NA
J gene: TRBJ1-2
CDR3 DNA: TGTGCCAGTAGTCCACCAGGGGGCGGCTACACCTTC
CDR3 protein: CASSPPGGGYTF

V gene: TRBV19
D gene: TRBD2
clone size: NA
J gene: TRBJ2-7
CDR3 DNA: TGTGCCAGAGGTTCAATGTGGACTAGCGGATCCTACGAGCAGTACTTC
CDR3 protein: CARGSMWTSGSYEQYF

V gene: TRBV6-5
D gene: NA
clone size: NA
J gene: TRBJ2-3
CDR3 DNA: TGTGCCAGCAGCCTCGGTGGAGATACGCAGTATTTT
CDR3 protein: CASSLGGDTQYF

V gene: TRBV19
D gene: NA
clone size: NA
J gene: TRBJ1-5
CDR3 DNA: TGTGCCAGTAGTACGGGAGGTGGCAATCAGCCCCAGCATTTT
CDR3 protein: CASSTGGGNQPQHF

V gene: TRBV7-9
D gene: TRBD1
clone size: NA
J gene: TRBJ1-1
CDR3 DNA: TGTGCCAGCAGCTCCCGGGACAGCTTTGAAGCTTTCTTT
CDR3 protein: CASSSRDSFEAFF

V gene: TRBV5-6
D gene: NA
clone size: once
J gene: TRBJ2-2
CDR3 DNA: TGTGCCAGCAGCGGAGGGGCCGGGGAGCTGTTTTTT
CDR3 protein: CASSGGAGELFF

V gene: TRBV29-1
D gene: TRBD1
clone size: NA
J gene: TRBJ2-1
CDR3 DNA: TGCAGCGTCCACGGGGGACAGGGGGGGGGCAATGAGCAGTTCTTC
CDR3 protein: CSVHGGQGGGNEQFF

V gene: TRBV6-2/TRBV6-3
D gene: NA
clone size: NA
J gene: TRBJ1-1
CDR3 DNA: TGTGCCAGCAGTTTTAGTTACACTGAAGCTTTCTTT
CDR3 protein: CASSFSYTEAFF

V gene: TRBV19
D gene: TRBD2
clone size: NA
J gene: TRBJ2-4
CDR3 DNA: TGTGCCAGAGGGCCCGCTAGCGGGGGACACATAGCCAAAAACATTCAGTACTTC
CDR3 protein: CARGPASGGHIAKNIQYF

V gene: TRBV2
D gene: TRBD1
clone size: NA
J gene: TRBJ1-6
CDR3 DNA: TGTGCCAGCAACCTACCGTGGGGACAGGGTTCACCCCTCCACTTT
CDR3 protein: CASNLPWGQGSPLHF

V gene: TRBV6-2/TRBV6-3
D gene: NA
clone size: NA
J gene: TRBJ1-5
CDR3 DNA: TGTGCCAGCAGTTACAGGACAACAGGCGGTCTGCCCCAGCATTTT
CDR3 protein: CASSYRTTGGLPQHF

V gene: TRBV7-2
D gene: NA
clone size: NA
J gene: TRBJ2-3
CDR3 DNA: TGTGCCAGCAGCTTAGGGGGGCCTAGCACAGATACGCAGTATTTT
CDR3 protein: CASSLGGPSTDTQYF

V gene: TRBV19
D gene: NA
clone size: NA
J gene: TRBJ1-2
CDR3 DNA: TGTGCCAGTAGTACCCCTGGGGGAGGGGACTATGGCTACACCTTC
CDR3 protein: CASSTPGGGDYGYTF

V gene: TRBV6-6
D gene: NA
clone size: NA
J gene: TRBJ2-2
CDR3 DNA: TGTGCCAGCAGTTACTCGAATACAGGGCGCACCGGGGAGCTGTTTTTT
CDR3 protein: CASSYSNTGRTGELFF

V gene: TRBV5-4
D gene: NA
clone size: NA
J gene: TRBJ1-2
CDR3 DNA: TGTGCCAGCAGCTTGGCCGAAGTTAGCAGGGTCTATGGCTACACCTTC
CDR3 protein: CASSLAEVSRVYGYTF

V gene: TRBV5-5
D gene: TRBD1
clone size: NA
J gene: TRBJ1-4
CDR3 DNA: TGTGCCAGCAGCTTAAACAGGGGACGCACTAATGAAAAACTGTTTTTT
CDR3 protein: CASSLNRGRTNEKLFF

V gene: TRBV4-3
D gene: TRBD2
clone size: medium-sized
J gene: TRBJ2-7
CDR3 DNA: TGCGCCAGCAGCCAAGACTGGACTAGCGGGGTCTACGAGCAGTACTTC
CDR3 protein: CASSQDWTSGVYEQYF

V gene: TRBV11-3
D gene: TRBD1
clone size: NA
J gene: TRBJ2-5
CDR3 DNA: TGTGCCAGCAGCTTAGGGGGACAGGGGTTGAGAGAGACCCAGTACTTC
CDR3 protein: CASSLGGQGLRETQYF

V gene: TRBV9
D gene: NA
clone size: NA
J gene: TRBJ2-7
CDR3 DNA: TGTGCCAGCAGCGTAGAGGGAGACGACGAGCAGTACTTC
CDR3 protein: CASSVEGDDEQYF

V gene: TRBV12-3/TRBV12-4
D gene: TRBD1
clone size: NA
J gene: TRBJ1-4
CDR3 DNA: TGTGCCAGCACTGGACAGGTTAATGAAAAACTGTTTTTT
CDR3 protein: CASTGQVNEKLFF

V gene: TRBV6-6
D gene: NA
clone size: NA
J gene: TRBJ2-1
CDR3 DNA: TGTGCCAGCAGTTACCGGAATGAGCAGTTCTTC
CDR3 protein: CASSYRNEQFF

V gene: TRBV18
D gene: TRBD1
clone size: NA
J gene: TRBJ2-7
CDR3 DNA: TGTGCCAGCTCACCCCAGACAGGGGGCTCCTACGAGCAGTACTTC
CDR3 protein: CASSPQTGGSYEQYF

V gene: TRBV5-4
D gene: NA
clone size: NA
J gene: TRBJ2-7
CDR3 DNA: TGTGCCAGCAGCTCCCCTACTCTCACAGGAAACGAGCAGTACTTC
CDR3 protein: CASSSPTLTGNEQYF

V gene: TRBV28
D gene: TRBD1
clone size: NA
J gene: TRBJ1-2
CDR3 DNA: TGTGCCAGCAGCCTCGGGACAGGGGGCGCGATCTATGGCTACACCTTC
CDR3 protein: CASSLGTGGAIYGYTF

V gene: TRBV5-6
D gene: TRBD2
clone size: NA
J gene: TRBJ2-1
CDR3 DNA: TGTGCCAGCAGCTGGCCCCGGCGGGGGGCCTACAATGAGCAGTTCTTC
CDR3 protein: CASSWPRRGAYNEQFF

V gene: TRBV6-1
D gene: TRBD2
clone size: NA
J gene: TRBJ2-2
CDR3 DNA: TGTGCCAGCAGTGAAGTTTGGCTAGCGGGGGCGACCACCGGGGAGCTGTTTTTT
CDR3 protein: CASSEVWLAGATTGELFF

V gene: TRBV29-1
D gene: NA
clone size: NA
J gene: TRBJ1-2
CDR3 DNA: TGCAGCGTTGAACAGGGCTATGGCTACACCTTC
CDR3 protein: CSVEQGYGYTF

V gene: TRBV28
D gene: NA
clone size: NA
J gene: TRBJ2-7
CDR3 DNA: TGTGCCAGCAGTTCAGACTACGAGCAGTACTTC
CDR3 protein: CASSSDYEQYF

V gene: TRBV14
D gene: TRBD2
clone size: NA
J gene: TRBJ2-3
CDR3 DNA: TGTGCCAGCGGCCAAGCGGGGGGCACAGATACGCAGTATTTT
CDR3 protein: CASGQAGGTDTQYF

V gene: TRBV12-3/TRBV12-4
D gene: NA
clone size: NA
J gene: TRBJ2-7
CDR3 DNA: TGTGCCAGCAGTTTGGACTCCAGCAGGGAGCAGTACTTC
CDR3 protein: CASSLDSSREQYF

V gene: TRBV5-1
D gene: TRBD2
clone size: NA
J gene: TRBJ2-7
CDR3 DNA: TGCGCCAGCAGCCCGTACGGACTAGCGGGGTTCTACGAGCAGTACTTC
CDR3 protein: CASSPYGLAGFYEQYF

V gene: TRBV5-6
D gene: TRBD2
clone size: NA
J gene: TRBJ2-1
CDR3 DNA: TGTGCCAGCAGCCCAGGACTAGCGGTTTTCCATGAGCAGTTCTTC
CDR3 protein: CASSPGLAVFHEQFF

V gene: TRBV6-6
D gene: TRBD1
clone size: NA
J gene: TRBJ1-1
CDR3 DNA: TGTGCCAGCAGTTACTCAAGACAGGGGGTGGCTGAAGCTTTCTTT
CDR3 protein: CASSYSRQGVAEAFF